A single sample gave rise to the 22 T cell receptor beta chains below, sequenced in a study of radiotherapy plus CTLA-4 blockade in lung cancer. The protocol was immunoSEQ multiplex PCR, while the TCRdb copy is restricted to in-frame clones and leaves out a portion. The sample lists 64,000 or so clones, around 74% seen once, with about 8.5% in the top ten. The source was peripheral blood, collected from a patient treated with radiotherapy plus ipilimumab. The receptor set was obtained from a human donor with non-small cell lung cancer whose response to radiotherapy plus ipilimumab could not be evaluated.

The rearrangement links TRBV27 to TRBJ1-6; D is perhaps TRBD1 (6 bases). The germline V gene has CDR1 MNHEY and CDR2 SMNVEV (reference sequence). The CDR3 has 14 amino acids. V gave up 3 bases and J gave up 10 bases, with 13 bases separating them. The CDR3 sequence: CASSLRGGGSPLHF. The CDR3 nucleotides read TGTGCCAGCAGTTTGAGAGGGGGGGGATCACCCCTCCACTTT.

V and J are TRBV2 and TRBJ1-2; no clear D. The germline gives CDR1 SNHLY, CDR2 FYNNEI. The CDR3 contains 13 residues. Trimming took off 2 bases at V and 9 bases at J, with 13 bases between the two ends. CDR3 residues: CASSEMRDSRYTF. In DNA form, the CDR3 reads TGTGCCAGCAGTGAAATGAGAGACTCTCGCTACACCTTC.

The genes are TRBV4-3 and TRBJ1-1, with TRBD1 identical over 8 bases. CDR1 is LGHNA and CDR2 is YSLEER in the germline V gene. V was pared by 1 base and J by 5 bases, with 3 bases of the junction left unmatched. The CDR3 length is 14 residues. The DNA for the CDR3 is TGCGCCAGCAGCCAAGCGGACAGGGAAACTGAAGCTTTCTTT. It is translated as CASSQADRETEAFF.

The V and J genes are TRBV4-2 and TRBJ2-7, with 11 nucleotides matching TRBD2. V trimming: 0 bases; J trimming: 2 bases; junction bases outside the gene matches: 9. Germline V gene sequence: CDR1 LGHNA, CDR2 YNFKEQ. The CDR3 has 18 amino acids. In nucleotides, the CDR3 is TGTGCCAGCAGCCAAGATTCGGCTAGCGGGGGGACTACCTACGAGCAGTACTTC. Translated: CASSQDSASGGTTYEQYF.

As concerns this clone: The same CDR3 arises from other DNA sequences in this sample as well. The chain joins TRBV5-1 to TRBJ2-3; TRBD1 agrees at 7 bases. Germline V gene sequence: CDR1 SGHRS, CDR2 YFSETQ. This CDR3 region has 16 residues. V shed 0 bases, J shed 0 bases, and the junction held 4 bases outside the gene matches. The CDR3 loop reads CASSLGGGRSTDTQYF. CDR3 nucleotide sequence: TGCGCCAGCAGCTTGGGAGGGGGCCGGAGCACAGATACGCAGTATTTT.

The CDR3 spells CASSPDKNYGYTF. For the CDR3, the DNA is TGTGCCAGCAGCCCCGACAAGAACTATGGCTACACCTTC. The chain uses TRBV7-6 and TRBJ1-2; D is unclear. Trimming took 5 bases from V and 2 from J, leaving 9 bases between them. Germline CDR1 SGHVS, CDR2 FNYEAQ. The CDR3 is 13 residues long. Drawing the rest from reference TRBV7-6 and TRBJ1-2, the complete variable domain is GAGVSQSPRYKVTKRGQDVALRCDPISGHVSLYWYRQALGQGPEFLTYFNYEAQQDKSGLPNDRFSAERPEGSISTLTIQRTEQRDSAMYRCASSPDKNYGYTFGSGTRLTVV.

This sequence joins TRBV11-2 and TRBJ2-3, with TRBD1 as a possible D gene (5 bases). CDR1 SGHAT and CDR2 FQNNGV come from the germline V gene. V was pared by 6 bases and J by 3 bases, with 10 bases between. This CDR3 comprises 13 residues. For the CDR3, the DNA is TGTGCCAGCAGAACATCAGGGACAGATACGCAGTATTTT. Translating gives CASRTSGTDTQYF.

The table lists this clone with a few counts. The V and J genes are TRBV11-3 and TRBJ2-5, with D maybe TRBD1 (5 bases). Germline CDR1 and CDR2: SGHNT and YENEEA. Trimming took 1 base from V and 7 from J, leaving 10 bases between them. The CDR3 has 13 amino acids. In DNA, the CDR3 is TGTGCCAGCAGCTTAGGAATCGACAGGACCCAGTACTTC. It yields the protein CASSLGIDRTQYF.

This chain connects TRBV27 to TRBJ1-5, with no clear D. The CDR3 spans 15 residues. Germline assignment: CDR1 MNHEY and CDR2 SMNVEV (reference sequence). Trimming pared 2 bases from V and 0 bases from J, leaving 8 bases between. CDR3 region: CASSLVADSNQPQHF. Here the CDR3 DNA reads TGTGCCAGCAGTTTAGTCGCAGATAGCAATCAGCCCCAGCATTTT.

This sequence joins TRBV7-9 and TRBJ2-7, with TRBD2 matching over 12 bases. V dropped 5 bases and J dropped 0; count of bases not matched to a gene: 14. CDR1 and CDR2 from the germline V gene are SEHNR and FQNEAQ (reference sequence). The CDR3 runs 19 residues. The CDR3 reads CASSGGLGLAGPYSYEQYF. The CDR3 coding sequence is TGTGCCAGCAGCGGGGGCCTGGGACTAGCGGGCCCTTACTCCTACGAGCAGTACTTC.

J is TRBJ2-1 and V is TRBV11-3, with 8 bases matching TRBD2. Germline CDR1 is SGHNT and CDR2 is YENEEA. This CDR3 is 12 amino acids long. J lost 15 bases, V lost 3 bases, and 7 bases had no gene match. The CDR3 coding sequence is TGTGCCAGCAGCTTCCGAGCGGGAGATCGGTTCTTC. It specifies CASSFRAGDRFF.

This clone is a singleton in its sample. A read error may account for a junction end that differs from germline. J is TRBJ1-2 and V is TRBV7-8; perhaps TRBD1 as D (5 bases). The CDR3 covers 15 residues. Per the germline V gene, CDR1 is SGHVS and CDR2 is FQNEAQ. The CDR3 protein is CASSWNNLGDYGNTF. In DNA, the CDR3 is TGTGCCAGCAGCTGGAACAACCTGGGGGACTATGGCAACACCTTC.

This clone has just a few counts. In DNA form, the CDR3 reads TGTGCCAGCAGCCCTCGCGAGACATACGAGCAGTACTTC. It specifies CASSPRETYEQYF. The chain has TRBV9 and TRBJ2-7; no clear D gene. The CDR3 is 13 amino acids. The germline V gene has CDR1 SGDLS and CDR2 YYNGEE. V was clipped by 4 bases and J by 4 bases, with 12 bases between them.

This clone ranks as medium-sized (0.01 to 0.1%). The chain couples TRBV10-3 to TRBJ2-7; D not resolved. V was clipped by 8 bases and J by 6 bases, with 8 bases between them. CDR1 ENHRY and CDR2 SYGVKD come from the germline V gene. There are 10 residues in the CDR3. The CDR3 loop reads CAIGQSEQYF. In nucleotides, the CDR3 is TGTGCCATCGGCCAAAGCGAGCAGTACTTC.

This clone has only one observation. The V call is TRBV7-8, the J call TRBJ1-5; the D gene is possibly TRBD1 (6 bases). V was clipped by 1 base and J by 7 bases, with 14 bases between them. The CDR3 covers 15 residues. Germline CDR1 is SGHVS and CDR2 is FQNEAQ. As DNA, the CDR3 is TGTGCCAGCAGCTTAGAGGTCAGGGGTGGCCAGCCCCAGCATTTT. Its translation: CASSLEVRGGQPQHF.

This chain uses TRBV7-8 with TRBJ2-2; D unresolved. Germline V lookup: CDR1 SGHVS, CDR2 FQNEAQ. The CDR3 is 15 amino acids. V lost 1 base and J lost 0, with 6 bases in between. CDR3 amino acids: CASSLVSANTGELFF. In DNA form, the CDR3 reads TGTGCCAGCAGCTTAGTTTCAGCGAACACCGGGGAGCTGTTTTTT.

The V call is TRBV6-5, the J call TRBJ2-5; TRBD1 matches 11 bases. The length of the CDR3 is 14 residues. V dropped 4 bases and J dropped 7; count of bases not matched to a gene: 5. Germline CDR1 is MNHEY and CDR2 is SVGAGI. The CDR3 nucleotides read TGTGCCAGCAGTTCGGACAGGGGGCATGTGACCCAGTACTTC. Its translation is CASSSDRGHVTQYF.

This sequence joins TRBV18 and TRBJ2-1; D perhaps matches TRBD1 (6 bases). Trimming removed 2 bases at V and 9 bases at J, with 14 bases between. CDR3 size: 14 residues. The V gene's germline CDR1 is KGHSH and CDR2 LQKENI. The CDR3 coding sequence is TGTGCCAGCTCACCAGGACAGAGATTTGCTGAGCAGTTCTTC. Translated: CASSPGQRFAEQFF.

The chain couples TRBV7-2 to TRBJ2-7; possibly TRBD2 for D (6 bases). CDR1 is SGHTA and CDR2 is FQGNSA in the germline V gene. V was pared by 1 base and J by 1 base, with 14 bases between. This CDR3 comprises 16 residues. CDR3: CASSLEWPAGSYEQYF. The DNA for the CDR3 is TGTGCCAGCAGCTTAGAGTGGCCCGCGGGGTCCTACGAGCAGTACTTC.

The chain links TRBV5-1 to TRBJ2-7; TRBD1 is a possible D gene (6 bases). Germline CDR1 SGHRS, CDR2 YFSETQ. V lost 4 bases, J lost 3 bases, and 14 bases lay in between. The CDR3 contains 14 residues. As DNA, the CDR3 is TGCGCCAGCAGCCCGGGACATATCCTCTACGAGCAGTACTTC. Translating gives CASSPGHILYEQYF.

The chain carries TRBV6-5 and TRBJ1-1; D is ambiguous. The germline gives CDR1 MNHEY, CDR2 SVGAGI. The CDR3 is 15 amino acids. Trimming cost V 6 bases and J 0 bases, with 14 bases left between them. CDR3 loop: CASSLRLGVNTEAFF. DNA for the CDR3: TGTGCCAGCAGCTTACGCCTAGGAGTGAACACTGAAGCTTTCTTT.

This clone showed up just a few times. CDR3 bases: TGTGCCAGCAGCTTAGGTCCGGGGACAGGGAGGGAAGACGAGCAGTACTTC. Amino acid sequence: CASSLGPGTGREDEQYF. The chain uses TRBV11-2 and TRBJ2-7; 9 nucleotides agree with TRBD1. Germline V CDR1 and CDR2: SGHAT, FQNNGV. The CDR3 has 17 residues. With V trimmed by 1 base and J by 5 bases, 12 bases remained unmatched. The variable domain in full, completed from reference TRBV11-2 and TRBJ2-7, reads EAGVAQSPRYKIIEKRQSVAFWCNPISGHATLYWYQQILGQGPKLLIQFQNNGVVDDSQLPKDRFSAERLKGVDSTLKIQPAKLEDSAVYLCASSLGPGTGREDEQYFGPGTRLTVT.